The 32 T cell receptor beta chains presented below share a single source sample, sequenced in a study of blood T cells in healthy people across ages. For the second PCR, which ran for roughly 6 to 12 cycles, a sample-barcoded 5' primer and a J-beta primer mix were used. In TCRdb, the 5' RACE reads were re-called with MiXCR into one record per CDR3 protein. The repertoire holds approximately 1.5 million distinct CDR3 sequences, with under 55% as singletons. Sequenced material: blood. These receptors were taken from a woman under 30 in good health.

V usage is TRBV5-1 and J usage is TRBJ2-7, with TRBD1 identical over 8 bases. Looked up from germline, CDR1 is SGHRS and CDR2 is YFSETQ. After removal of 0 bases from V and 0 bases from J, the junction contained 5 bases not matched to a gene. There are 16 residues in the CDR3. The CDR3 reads CASSLGDRRSSYEQYF. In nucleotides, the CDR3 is TGCGCCAGCAGCTTGGGGGACAGGCGGAGCTCCTACGAGCAGTACTTC.

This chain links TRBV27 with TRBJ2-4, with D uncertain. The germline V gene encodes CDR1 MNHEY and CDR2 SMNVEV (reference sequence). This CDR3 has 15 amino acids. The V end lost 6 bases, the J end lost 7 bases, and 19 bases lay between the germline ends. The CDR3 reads CASSFGGPSNNIQYF. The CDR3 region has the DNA TGTGCCAGCAGCTTCGGTGGACCAAGCAATAACATTCAGTACTTC.

The CDR3 reads CAISESPGEETQYF. The CDR3 region has the DNA TGTGCCATCAGTGAGTCGCCCGGAGAAGAGACCCAGTACTTC. The chain joins TRBV10-3 to TRBJ2-5; D uncertain. Trimming left V 0 bases short and J 3 bases short, with 8 bases between. The CDR3 sequence is 14 residues long. Looked up from germline, CDR1 is ENHRY and CDR2 is SYGVKD.

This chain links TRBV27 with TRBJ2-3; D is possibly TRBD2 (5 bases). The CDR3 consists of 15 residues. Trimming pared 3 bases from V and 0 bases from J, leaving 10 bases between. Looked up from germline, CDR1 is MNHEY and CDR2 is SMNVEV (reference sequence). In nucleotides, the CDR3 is TGTGCCAGCAGTTTTCTAGCATCTAGCACAGATACGCAGTATTTT. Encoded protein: CASSFLASSTDTQYF.

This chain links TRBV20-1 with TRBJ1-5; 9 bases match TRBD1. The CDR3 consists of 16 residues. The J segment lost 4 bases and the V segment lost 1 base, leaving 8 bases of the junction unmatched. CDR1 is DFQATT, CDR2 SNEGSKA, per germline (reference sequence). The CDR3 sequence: CSARAPGQGGNQPQHF. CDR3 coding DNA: TGCAGTGCTAGAGCTCCGGGACAGGGTGGAAATCAGCCCCAGCATTTT.

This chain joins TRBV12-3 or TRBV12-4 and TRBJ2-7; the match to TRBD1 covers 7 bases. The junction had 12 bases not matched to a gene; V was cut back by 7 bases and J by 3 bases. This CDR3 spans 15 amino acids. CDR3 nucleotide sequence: TGTGCCAGCACCCAAACCCGGGGACAGCTCTACGAGCAGTACTTC. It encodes CASTQTRGQLYEQYF.

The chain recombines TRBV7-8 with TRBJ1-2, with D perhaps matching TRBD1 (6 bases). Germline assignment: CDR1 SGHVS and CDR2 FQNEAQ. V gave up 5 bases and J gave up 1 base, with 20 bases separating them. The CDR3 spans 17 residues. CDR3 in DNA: TGTGCCAGCAGCCCGCGGGTACAGGGAGCGGTTAACTATGGCTACACCTTC. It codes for CASSPRVQGAVNYGYTF. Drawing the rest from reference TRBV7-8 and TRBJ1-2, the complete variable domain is GAGVSQSPRYKVAKRGQDVALRCDPISGHVSLFWYQQALGQGPEFLTYFQNEAQLDKSGLPSDRFFAERPEGSVSTLKIQRTQQEDSAVYLCASSPRVQGAVNYGYTFGSGTRLTVV.

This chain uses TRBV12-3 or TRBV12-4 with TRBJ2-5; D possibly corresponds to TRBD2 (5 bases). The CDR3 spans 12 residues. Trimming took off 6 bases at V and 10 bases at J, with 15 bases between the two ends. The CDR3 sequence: CASSFKGRYQYF. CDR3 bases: TGTGCCAGCAGCTTTAAAGGGAGATACCAGTACTTC.

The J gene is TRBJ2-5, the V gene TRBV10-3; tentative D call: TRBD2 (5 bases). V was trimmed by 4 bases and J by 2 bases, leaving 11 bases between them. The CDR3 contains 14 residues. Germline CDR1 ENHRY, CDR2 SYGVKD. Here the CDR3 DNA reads TGTGCCATCAGTGTTAGGACGGGGCAAGAGACCCAGTACTTC. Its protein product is CAISVRTGQETQYF.

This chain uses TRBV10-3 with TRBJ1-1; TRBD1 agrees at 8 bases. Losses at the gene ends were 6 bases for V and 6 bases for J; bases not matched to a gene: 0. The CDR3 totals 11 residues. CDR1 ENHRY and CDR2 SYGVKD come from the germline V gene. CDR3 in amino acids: CAIRTGAEAFF. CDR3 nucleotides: TGTGCCATCAGGACAGGGGCTGAAGCTTTCTTT.

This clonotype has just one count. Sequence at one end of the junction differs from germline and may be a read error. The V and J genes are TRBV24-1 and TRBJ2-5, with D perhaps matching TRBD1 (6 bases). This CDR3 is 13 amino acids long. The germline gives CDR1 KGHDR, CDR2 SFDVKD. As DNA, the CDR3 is TGTACCACCAGTGAACTACAGGGAAGTGAGCAGTACTTC. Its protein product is CTTSELQGSEQYF.

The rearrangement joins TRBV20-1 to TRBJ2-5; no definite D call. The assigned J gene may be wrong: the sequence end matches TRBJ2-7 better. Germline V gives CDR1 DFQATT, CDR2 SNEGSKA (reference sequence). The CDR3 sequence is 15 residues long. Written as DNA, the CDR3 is TGCAGTGCTAGAGATTTCGCGGATCAGAGGTACGAGCAGTACTTC. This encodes CSARDFADQRYEQYF.

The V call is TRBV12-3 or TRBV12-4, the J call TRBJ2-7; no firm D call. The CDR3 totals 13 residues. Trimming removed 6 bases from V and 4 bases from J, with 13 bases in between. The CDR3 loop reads CASSSFVQYEQYF. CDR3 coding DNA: TGTGCCAGCAGCTCCTTCGTGCAGTACGAGCAGTACTTC.

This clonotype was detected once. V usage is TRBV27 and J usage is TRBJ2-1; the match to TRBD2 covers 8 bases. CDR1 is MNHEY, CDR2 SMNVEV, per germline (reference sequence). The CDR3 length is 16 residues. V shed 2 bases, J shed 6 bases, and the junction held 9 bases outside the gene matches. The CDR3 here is CASSLQAGAPTNEQFF. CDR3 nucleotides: TGTGCCAGCAGTTTACAAGCGGGGGCCCCTACCAATGAGCAGTTCTTC.

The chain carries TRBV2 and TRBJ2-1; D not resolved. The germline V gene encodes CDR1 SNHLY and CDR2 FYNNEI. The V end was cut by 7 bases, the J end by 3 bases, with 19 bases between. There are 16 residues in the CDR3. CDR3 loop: CASKKWAVNRYNEQFF. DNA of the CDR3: TGTGCCAGCAAAAAGTGGGCAGTCAACCGCTACAATGAGCAGTTCTTC.

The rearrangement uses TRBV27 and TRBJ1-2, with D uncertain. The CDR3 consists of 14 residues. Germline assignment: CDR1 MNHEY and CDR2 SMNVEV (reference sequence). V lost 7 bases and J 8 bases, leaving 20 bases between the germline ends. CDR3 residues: CASMSGLSLAGYTF. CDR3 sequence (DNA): TGTGCCAGCATGTCCGGACTCTCCCTGGCGGGCTACACCTTC.

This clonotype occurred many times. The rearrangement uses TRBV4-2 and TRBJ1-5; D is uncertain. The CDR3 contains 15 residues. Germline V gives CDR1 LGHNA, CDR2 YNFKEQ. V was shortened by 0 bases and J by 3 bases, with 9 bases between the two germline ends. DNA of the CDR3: TGTGCCAGCAGCCAAGAGTTACAGTCCAATCAGCCCCAGCATTTT. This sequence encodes CASSQELQSNQPQHF.

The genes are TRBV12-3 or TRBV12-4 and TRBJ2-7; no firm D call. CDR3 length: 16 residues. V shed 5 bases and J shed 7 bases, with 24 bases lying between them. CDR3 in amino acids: CASSPGIRLYDNEQYF. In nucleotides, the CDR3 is TGTGCCAGCAGTCCTGGGATAAGATTGTACGACAATGAGCAGTACTTC.

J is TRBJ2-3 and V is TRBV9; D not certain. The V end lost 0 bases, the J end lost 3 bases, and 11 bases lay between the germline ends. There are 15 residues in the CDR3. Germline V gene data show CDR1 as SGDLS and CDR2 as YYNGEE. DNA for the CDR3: TGTGCCAGCAGCGTAGGTCCGGGTGTAACAGATACGCAGTATTTT. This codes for CASSVGPGVTDTQYF.

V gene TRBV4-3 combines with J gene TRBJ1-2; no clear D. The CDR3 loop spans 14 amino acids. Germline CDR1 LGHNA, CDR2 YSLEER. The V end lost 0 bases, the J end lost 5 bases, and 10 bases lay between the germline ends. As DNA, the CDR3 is TGCGCCAGCAGCCAAGATAGCCCGAATTATGGCTACACCTTC. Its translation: CASSQDSPNYGYTF.

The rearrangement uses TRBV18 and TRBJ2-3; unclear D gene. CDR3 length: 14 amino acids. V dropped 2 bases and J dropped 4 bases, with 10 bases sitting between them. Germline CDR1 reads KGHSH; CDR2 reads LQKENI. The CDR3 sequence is CASSPTRRSDTQYF. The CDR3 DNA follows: TGTGCCAGCTCACCAACCCGAAGATCAGATACGCAGTATTTT. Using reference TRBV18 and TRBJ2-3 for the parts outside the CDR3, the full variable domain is NAGVMQNPRHLVRRRGQEARLRCSPMKGHSHVYWYRQLPEEGLKFMVYLQKENIIDESGMPKERFSAEFPKEGPSILRIQQVVRGDSAAYFCASSPTRRSDTQYFGPGTRLTVL.

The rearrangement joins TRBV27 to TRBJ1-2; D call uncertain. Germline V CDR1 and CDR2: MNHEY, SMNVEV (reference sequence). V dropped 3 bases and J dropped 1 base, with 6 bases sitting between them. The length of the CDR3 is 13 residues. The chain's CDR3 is CASSFADNYGYTF. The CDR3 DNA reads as TGTGCCAGCAGTTTTGCGGATAACTATGGCTACACCTTC.

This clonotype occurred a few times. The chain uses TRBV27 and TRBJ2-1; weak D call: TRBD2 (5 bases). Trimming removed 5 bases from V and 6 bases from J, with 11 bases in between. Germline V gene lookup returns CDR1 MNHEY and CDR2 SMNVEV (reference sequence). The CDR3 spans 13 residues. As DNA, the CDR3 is TGTGCCAGCAGTCCCCACCTAGCCAATGAGCAGTTCTTC. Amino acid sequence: CASSPHLANEQFF.

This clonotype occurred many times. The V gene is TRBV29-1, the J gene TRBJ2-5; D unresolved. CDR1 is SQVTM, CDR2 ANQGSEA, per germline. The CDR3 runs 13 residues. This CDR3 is CSFGRQMKETQYF. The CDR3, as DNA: TGCAGTTTCGGACGACAAATGAAAGAGACCCAGTACTTC.

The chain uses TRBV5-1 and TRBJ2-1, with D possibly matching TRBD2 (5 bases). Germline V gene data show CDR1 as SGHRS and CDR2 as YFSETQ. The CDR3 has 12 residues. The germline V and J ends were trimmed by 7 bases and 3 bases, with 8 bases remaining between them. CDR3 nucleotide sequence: TGCGCCAGCTTGGGAGTCTACAATGAGCAGTTCTTC. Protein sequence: CASLGVYNEQFF.

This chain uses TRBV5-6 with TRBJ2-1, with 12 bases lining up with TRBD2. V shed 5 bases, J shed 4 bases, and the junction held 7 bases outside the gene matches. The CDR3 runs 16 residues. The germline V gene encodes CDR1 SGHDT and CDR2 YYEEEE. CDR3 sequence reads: CASRLRTSGTYNEQFF. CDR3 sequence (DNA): TGTGCCAGCAGACTCAGGACTAGCGGGACATACAATGAGCAGTTCTTC. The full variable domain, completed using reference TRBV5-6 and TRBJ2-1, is DAGVTQSPTHLIKTRGQQVTLRCSPKSGHDTVSWYQQALGQGPQFIFQYYEEEERQRGNFPDRFSGHQFPNYSSELNVNALLLGDSALYLCASRLRTSGTYNEQFFGPGTRLTVL.

CDR3 in amino acids: CASSLVEREYNEQFF. In nucleotides, the CDR3 is TGTGCCAGCAGCTTAGTTGAGCGGGAGTACAATGAGCAGTTCTTC. The V and J genes are TRBV11-3 and TRBJ2-1; 8 nucleotides align to TRBD2. CDR1 SGHNT and CDR2 YENEEA come from the germline V gene. The CDR3 has 15 amino acids. With V trimmed by 1 base and J by 4 bases, 3 bases remained unmatched.

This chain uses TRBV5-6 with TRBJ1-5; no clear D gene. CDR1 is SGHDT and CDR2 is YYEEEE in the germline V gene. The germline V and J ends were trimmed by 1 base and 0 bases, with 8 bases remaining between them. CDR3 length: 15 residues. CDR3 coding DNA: TGTGCCAGCAGCTTGACGACCCATAGCAATCAGCCCCAGCATTTT. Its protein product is CASSLTTHSNQPQHF.

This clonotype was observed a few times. DNA for the CDR3: TGTGCCAGCAGCTTAGAGCCGCACCAGGGCACTGAAGCTTTCTTT. Residues: CASSLEPHQGTEAFF. V and J are TRBV7-9 and TRBJ1-1, with D possibly being TRBD1 (5 bases). Trimming took 1 base from V and 4 from J, leaving 13 bases between them. CDR1 and CDR2 from the germline V gene are SEHNR and FQNEAQ (reference sequence). The CDR3 totals 15 residues.

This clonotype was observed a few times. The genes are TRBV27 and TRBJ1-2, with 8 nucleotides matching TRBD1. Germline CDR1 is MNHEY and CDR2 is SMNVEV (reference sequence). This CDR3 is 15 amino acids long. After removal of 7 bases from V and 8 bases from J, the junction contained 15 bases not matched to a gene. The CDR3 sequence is CASTTLTRTGRGYTF. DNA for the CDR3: TGTGCCAGCACCACCCTGACTCGGACAGGGCGAGGCTACACCTTC.

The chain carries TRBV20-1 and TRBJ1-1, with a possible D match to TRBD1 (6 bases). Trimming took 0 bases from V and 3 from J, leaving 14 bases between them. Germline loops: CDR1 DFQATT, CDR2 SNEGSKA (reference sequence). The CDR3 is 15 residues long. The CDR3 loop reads CSARDRGWEDTEAFF. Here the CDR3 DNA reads TGCAGTGCTAGAGACAGGGGTTGGGAGGACACTGAAGCTTTCTTT.

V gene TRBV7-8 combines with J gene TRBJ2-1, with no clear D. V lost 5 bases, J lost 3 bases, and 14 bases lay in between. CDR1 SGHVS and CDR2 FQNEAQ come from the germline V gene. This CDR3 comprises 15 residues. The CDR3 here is CASSLDRINYNEQFF. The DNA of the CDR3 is TGTGCCAGCAGCCTGGATCGGATCAACTACAATGAGCAGTTCTTC.